A single sample gave rise to the 15 T cell receptor beta chains below, sequenced in a study of blood T cell repertoires in COVID-19. The protocol was immunoSEQ multiplex PCR, while the TCRdb copy is restricted to in-frame clones and leaves out a portion. The sample contains 150,000 to 200,000 clones, 89% of which appear only once. Material for sequencing was PBMCs or T cells enriched from blood (not recorded which). The receptors come from a woman in her late teens or twenties who had recovered from COVID-19.

This clone was counted only a few times. This rearrangement joins TRBV27 to TRBJ2-7, with 7 bases matching TRBD1. J gave up 2 bases and V 10 bases, and 5 bases lay outside the gene matches. The CDR3 is 12 amino acids. The germline gives CDR1 MNHEY, CDR2 SMNVEV (reference sequence). CDR3 residues: CATGTATYEQYF. CDR3 bases: TGTGCCACCGGGACAGCTACCTACGAGCAGTACTTC.

The chain carries TRBV29-1 and TRBJ1-1, with 10 nucleotides matching TRBD1. Germline CDR1 and CDR2: SQVTM and ANQGSEA. The CDR3 loop spans 13 amino acids. Trimming took 5 bases from V and 11 from J; bases not matched to a gene: 11. The DNA of the CDR3 is TGCAGCGTTCTCGGGACAGGGGCTTACGAGGCTTTCTTT. Protein sequence: CSVLGTGAYEAFF.

This clone has only one observation. The chain links TRBV7-2 to TRBJ2-7; 7 bases match TRBD1. After removal of 7 bases from V and 6 bases from J, the junction contained 6 bases not matched to a gene. The CDR3 totals 12 residues. Germline values: CDR1 SGHTA, CDR2 FQGNSA. The CDR3 DNA reads as TGTGCCAGCACAGGGGGTTTCGGCGAGCAGTACTTC. Its translation: CASTGGFGEQYF. The whole variable domain, remainder taken from reference TRBV7-2 and TRBJ2-7, is GAGVSQSPSNKVTEKGKDVELRCDPISGHTALYWYRQSLGQGLEFLIYFQGNSAPDKSGLPSDRFSAERTGGSVSTLTIQRTQQEDSAVYLCASTGGFGEQYFGPGTRLTVT.

The rearrangement joins TRBV30 to TRBJ1-2; D perhaps matches TRBD1 (5 bases). The V end was cut by 3 bases, the J end by 8 bases, with 10 bases between. The CDR3 is made up of 11 amino acids. Germline V CDR1 and CDR2: GTSNPN, SVGIG (reference sequence). The CDR3 loop is CAWRGGGGYTF. CDR3 nucleotides: TGTGCCTGGAGGGGGGGTGGGGGCTACACCTTC.

This rearrangement joins TRBV18 to TRBJ2-3; 7 bases fit TRBD2. The CDR3 covers 16 residues. Germline V gives CDR1 KGHSH, CDR2 LQKENI. V lost 0 bases to trimming and J lost 2 bases; unmatched junction nucleotides: 5. The CDR3 coding sequence is TGTGCCAGCTCACCACCTCTCCTAGCGGCCACAGATACGCAGTATTTT. Translating it yields CASSPPLLAATDTQYF.

The V and J genes are TRBV7-6 and TRBJ1-1, with 12 bases matching TRBD1. The junction had 6 bases not matched to a gene; V was cut back by 6 bases and J by 10 bases. The CDR3 loop spans 13 amino acids. Germline assignment: CDR1 SGHVS and CDR2 FNYEAQ. The CDR3 DNA reads TGTGCCAGCAGTGTGGGGACAGGGGGCTCAGCTTTCTTT. It specifies CASSVGTGGSAFF.

V and J are TRBV6-1 and TRBJ2-1; D is perhaps TRBD1 (6 bases). This CDR3 region has 15 residues. The V and J ends lost 3 bases and 3 bases respectively, with 12 bases between them. The germline V gene has CDR1 MNHNS and CDR2 SASEGT. CDR3: CASSEGAGSYNEQFF. CDR3 DNA: TGTGCCAGCAGTGAGGGGGCAGGGAGCTACAATGAGCAGTTCTTC.

The gene calls are TRBV20-1 and TRBJ2-4; no firm D call. Germline V gene sequence: CDR1 DFQATT, CDR2 SNEGSKA (reference sequence). The CDR3 consists of 13 residues. Trimming removed 3 bases at V and 8 bases at J, with 14 bases between. The CDR3 bases are TGCAGTGCTAGTCTCTCTAGGTGGGACATTCAGTACTTC. It encodes CSASLSRWDIQYF.

The genes are TRBV5-1 and TRBJ2-3; possible D gene TRBD2, 6 bases. CDR3 length: 12 amino acids. CDR1 is SGHRS, CDR2 YFSETQ, per germline. Deletions cut 7 bases from V and 6 bases from J, with 12 bases between. For the CDR3, the DNA is TGCGCCAGCGAGGGGAGCGGGGATACGCAGTATTTT. This translates into CASEGSGDTQYF.

Only a few counts were recorded for this clone. J is TRBJ2-7 and V is TRBV10-3, with D perhaps matching TRBD1 (5 bases). V lost 4 bases to trimming and J lost 2 bases, with 9 bases between them. There are 13 residues in the CDR3. CDR1 ENHRY and CDR2 SYGVKD come from the germline V gene. The CDR3 protein is CAISGDRPYEQYF. Here the CDR3 DNA reads TGTGCCATCAGTGGCGACAGACCCTACGAGCAGTACTTC.

The chain recombines TRBV27 with TRBJ1-1, with TRBD1 matching 9 bases. The CDR3 consists of 17 residues. The V gene's germline CDR1 is MNHEY and CDR2 SMNVEV (reference sequence). The ends lost 4 bases at V and 0 bases at J; junction bases unmatched: 9. Here the CDR3 reads CASSSPPGQGLNTEAFF. CDR3 nucleotide sequence: TGTGCCAGCAGTTCCCCCCCGGGACAGGGATTGAACACTGAAGCTTTCTTT.

CDR3 nucleotide sequence: TGTGCCTGGAGTGTGCAGGCCAACACTGAAGCTTTCTTT. This encodes CAWSVQANTEAFF. The chain recombines TRBV30 with TRBJ1-1; no clear D gene. The CDR3 has 13 amino acids. The V gene's germline CDR1 is GTSNPN and CDR2 SVGIG (reference sequence). Trimming shortened V by 0 bases and J by 2 bases, and 7 bases separated the two germline ends.

The chain links TRBV20-1 to TRBJ2-7; D possibly corresponds to TRBD2 (5 bases). This CDR3 spans 10 amino acids. CDR1 is DFQATT and CDR2 is SNEGSKA in the germline V gene (reference sequence). In nucleotides, the CDR3 is TGCAGCGCGGGTCCCTACGAGCAGTACTTC. It encodes CSAGPYEQYF.

There are a few counts of this clone. V gene TRBV4-1 combines with J gene TRBJ2-7, with D perhaps matching TRBD1 (5 bases). This CDR3 is 16 amino acids long. Germline-derived CDR1 and CDR2 are MGHRA and YSYEKL. The V end was cut by 0 bases, the J end by 3 bases, with 15 bases between. The CDR3 loop reads CASSQDERQRIYEQYF. The DNA of the CDR3 is TGCGCCAGCAGCCAAGATGAAAGACAGAGAATCTACGAGCAGTACTTC.

The J gene is TRBJ2-1, the V gene TRBV27, with TRBD2 matching over 9 bases. Losses at the gene ends were 6 bases for V and 9 bases for J; bases not matched to a gene: 12. The V gene's germline CDR1 is MNHEY and CDR2 SMNVEV (reference sequence). CDR3 size: 15 residues. The DNA for the CDR3 is TGTGCCAGCAGAGAACTAGCGGGTGGCCGTAGTGAGCAGTTCTTC. It encodes CASRELAGGRSEQFF.